Detailed here is one T cell receptor (beta chain). The sample is drawn from a study of control samples from healthy donors and cancer patients. Germline V gene data show CDR1 as LNHDA and CDR2 as SQIVND (reference sequence). Trimming cost V 1 base and J 9 bases, with 12 bases left between them. This CDR3 is built from 13 residues. The method was immunoSEQ multiplex PCR; TCRdb's version includes in-frame clones alone and lacks a portion of them. Of under 65,000 clones listed, 90% were seen once; the top ten hold 1% to 1.5%. Material for sequencing was PBMCs. The rearrangement links TRBV19 to TRBJ1-1, with D possibly matching TRBD1 (5 bases). This receptor was identified in a woman aged 45-65 years with colorectal cancer. The CDR3: CASSIVPQGQAFF. Written as DNA, the CDR3 is TGTGCCAGTAGTATAGTTCCGCAGGGACAAGCTTTCTTT.